The 14 T cell receptor beta chains below all came from one sample that was sequenced in a study of T cell responses to AZD1222 COVID-19 vaccine. Produced via immunoSEQ multiplex PCR; TCRdb's table is partial and in-frame only. The sample lists around 250,000 clones, just over 90% occurring once. The material sequenced was peripheral blood, taken on day 0 of AZD1222 vaccination. These receptors were taken from an adult in good health.

The chain has TRBV3-1 (or the pseudogene TRBV3-2) and TRBJ1-1, with a possible D match to TRBD1 (5 bases). Germline V gene lookup returns CDR1 LGHDT and CDR2 YNNKEL (reference sequence). This CDR3 contains 17 residues. The V end was cut by 2 bases, the J end by 4 bases, with 20 bases between. The CDR3 DNA follows: TGTGCCAGCAGCCAATTTGGGGGGAGGGGCGACGGCACTGAAGCTTTCTTT. It encodes CASSQFGGRGDGTEAFF.

V is TRBV7-9 and J is TRBJ2-5; 7 bases match TRBD1. The J segment lost 2 bases and the V segment lost 5 bases, leaving 8 bases of the junction unmatched. The CDR3 has 15 amino acids. The V gene's germline CDR1 is SEHNR and CDR2 FQNEAQ (reference sequence). The CDR3 sequence: CASSRVGTAQETQYF. In DNA form, the CDR3 reads TGTGCCAGCAGCCGGGTGGGGACAGCACAAGAGACCCAGTACTTC.

This chain uses TRBV15 with TRBJ2-7, with 8 nucleotides matching TRBD1. This CDR3 contains 15 residues. The junction had 12 bases not matched to a gene; V was cut back by 4 bases and J by 7 bases. Germline CDR1 and CDR2: LNHNV and YYDKDF (reference sequence). The CDR3 protein is CATSIYPGDRWEQYF. The CDR3 coding sequence is TGTGCCACCAGCATCTACCCGGGGGACAGGTGGGAGCAGTACTTC.

The V call is TRBV18, the J call TRBJ2-3; 9 bases are shared with TRBD2. The length of the CDR3 is 13 residues. Looked up from germline, CDR1 is KGHSH and CDR2 is LQKENI. V lost 3 bases and J lost 11; bases outside the gene matches: 6. DNA for the CDR3: TGTGCCAGCTCACCGGCCGGCGGGAGGGGGCAGTATTTT. It is translated as CASSPAGGRGQYF.

The genes are TRBV9 and TRBJ2-3; D not resolved. The germline gives CDR1 SGDLS, CDR2 YYNGEE. The CDR3 covers 14 residues. Between the trimmed V and J ends, which lost 4 bases and 3 bases, there was a span of 12 bases. In DNA, the CDR3 is TGTGCCAGCAGCTCTCCCAGGATAACAGATACGCAGTATTTT. This encodes CASSSPRITDTQYF.

This chain connects TRBV28 to TRBJ2-5; 12 bases line up with TRBD1. CDR1 MDHEN and CDR2 SYDVKM come from the germline V gene. The CDR3 loop spans 15 amino acids. The trim removed 5 bases at V and 6 bases at J, leaving 7 bases unmatched. The CDR3 nucleotides read TGTGCCAGCAGTCCCTTGGGACAGGGGGCTCAGACCCAGTACTTC. Translated: CASSPLGQGAQTQYF. Variable domain in full (rest from reference TRBV28 and TRBJ2-5): DVKVTQSSRYLVKRTGEKVFLECVQDMDHENMFWYRQDPGLGLRLIYFSYDVKMKEKGDIPEGYSVSREKKERFSLILESASTNQTSMYLCASSPLGQGAQTQYFGPGTRLLVL.

The chain joins TRBV19 to TRBJ1-1; 7 nucleotides align to TRBD1. This CDR3 is built from 16 residues. Germline V CDR1 and CDR2: LNHDA, SQIVND (reference sequence). Trimming removed 5 bases from V and 5 bases from J; junction bases left unmatched: 14. For the CDR3, the DNA is TGTGCCAGTAGTGGCTTCCTGACAGGGTCTAGGACTGAAGCTTTCTTT. The encoded protein is CASSGFLTGSRTEAFF.

This clone was detected once. V gene TRBV14 combines with J gene TRBJ1-1; D is perhaps TRBD1 (6 bases). CDR1 and CDR2 (germline): SGHDN, FVKESK. V was cut by 1 base and J by 1 base, with 16 bases left in between. This CDR3 has 17 amino acids. The CDR3 protein is CASSQGSPGGPNTEAFF. The CDR3 DNA reads TGTGCCAGCAGCCAAGGTAGCCCGGGGGGGCCGAACACTGAAGCTTTCTTT.

V gene TRBV9 combines with J gene TRBJ2-3; 14 bases match TRBD2. Germline V gene data show CDR1 as SGDLS and CDR2 as YYNGEE. The junction had 11 bases not matched to a gene; V was cut back by 4 bases and J by 4 bases. This CDR3 has 18 residues. CDR3 bases: TGTGCCAGCAGCTTATCCGGGACTAGCGGGAGAGGAGCAGATACGCAGTATTTT. The encoded protein is CASSLSGTSGRGADTQYF.

The V call is TRBV27, the J call TRBJ2-3; 12 bases fit TRBD2. Germline CDR1 MNHEY, CDR2 SMNVEV (reference sequence). V lost 5 bases to trimming and J lost 1 base; unmatched junction nucleotides: 4. The CDR3 is 16 residues long. The CDR3 sequence: CASSPLAGGGTDTQYF. The CDR3 DNA is TGTGCCAGCAGTCCCCTAGCGGGGGGGGGCACAGATACGCAGTATTTT.

Details on this clone: Additional DNA sequences in this sample encode the identical CDR3. The rearrangement links TRBV18 to TRBJ1-1; D gene unclear. Germline CDR1 is KGHSH and CDR2 is LQKENI. Trimming took 5 bases from V and 1 from J, leaving 8 bases between them. This CDR3 has 13 amino acids. As DNA, the CDR3 is TGTGCCAGCTCAGGCCAGGAGAACACTGAAGCTTTCTTT. Translating gives CASSGQENTEAFF.

V gene TRBV3-1 (or the pseudogene TRBV3-2) combines with J gene TRBJ1-5, with a weak D call TRBD1 (5 bases). The CDR3 is made up of 16 amino acids. V was trimmed by 1 base and J by 3 bases, leaving 13 bases between them. Germline V gives CDR1 LGHDT, CDR2 YNNKEL (reference sequence). CDR3 coding DNA: TGTGCCAGCAGCCAAGGTGGAGGGGAGGTCAATCAGCCCCAGCATTTT. Protein: CASSQGGGEVNQPQHF.

The chain couples TRBV28 to TRBJ2-7; D may be TRBD2 (6 bases). V lost 8 bases to trimming and J lost 4 bases, with 18 bases between them. The CDR3 contains 14 residues. CDR1 MDHEN and CDR2 SYDVKM come from the germline V gene. Written as DNA, the CDR3 is TGTGCCAGCTCCCTACTAGCAGGAGGTTACGAGCAGTACTTC. Residues: CASSLLAGGYEQYF.

The J gene is TRBJ2-4, the V gene TRBV5-6; tentatively, D is TRBD1 or TRBD2 (5 bases each). Germline lookup yields CDR1 SGHDT and CDR2 YYEEEE. The CDR3 spans 18 residues. With 8 bases removed from V and 0 bases from J, the gap between germline ends came to 24 bases. CDR3 nucleotides: TGTGCCAGGGGACGGGATAAAGACAGTAGATTAGCCAAAAACATTCAGTACTTC. Its translation is CARGRDKDSRLAKNIQYF.